The T cell receptor (beta chain) described here comes from a study of a mutant IDH1 vaccine in newly diagnosed glioma. Overall study: There were roughly 60% males and around 40% females among treated patients, whose mean age was approximately 44 years. Earlier treatment was radiotherapy, temozolomide, or both, with most getting both.

Study conclusions and caveats: Apparently, pseudoprogression bore no relation to changes among the top peripheral T cell clonotypes.

Profiled with immunoSEQ multiplex PCR; TCRdb holds only in-frame clones, not every one. The table records tens of thousands of clones, 91% of them present only once. Time point: baseline, week 1 (first vaccination visit). The treatment was: pre-vaccination baseline after standard-of-care therapy. New WHO grade 3 or 4 astrocytomas that were IDH1-mutant and ATRX-lost had been found in donors. The J segment lost 8 bases and the V segment lost 10 bases, leaving 11 bases of the junction unmatched. CDR3 length: 13 amino acids. Germline V gene lookup returns CDR1 MDHEN and CDR2 SYDVKM. Comments on this clone: Its antigen is currently unknown.

The sequence came from a man aged 45-65 years with glioma. The specimen was PBMCs, collected from a glioma patient treated with radiotherapy, temozolomide or both. The V call is TRBV28, the J call TRBJ1-2; the match to TRBD1 covers 9 bases. CDR3 in DNA: TGTGCCATCACCCGGGACAGGGATAGGGGCTACACCTTC. Translated: CAITRDRDRGYTF.